This T cell receptor beta chain was observed in a study of naive and memory T cell subsets. Points from the study as a whole: Gini index rose across naive, CM, EM and EMRA in CD4 and CD8. Naive and memory subsets had different power law exponents for TCR abundance.

With respect to this clonotype: Antigen unknown.

An equimolar mix of two oligonucleotides served as the beta constant-region primer for TRBC1 and TRBC2. Nested alpha and beta constant-region primers with the SP2 primer drove four PCR rounds on ligated cDNA. An oligonucleotide with the SP2 primer and a 12-nucleotide UMI was ligated to the cDNA 3' end. TCRdb re-called the UMI-ligation and nested PCR reads with MiXCR, one entry per CDR3 protein. The table includes 7,000 to 9,000 distinct CDR3 sequences, 25% to 35% detected once. CD45RA-CD27- cells were effector memory; CD45RA+CD27- cells were EMRA. Input material: CD8+ TEMRA cells from blood. Subset given: effector memory re-expressing CD45RA, CD45RA+ CD27-. The receptor comes from a human donor in good health.

CDR3 coding DNA: TGTGCCAGCAGCTTAGGTTTTGGGACGGGAGAAGCTTTCTTT. Translation: CASSLGFGTGEAFF. This chain links TRBV7-9 with TRBJ1-1, with D tentatively TRBD1 (5 bases). There are 14 residues in the CDR3. CDR1 and CDR2 (germline): SEHNR, FQNEAQ (reference sequence). V lost 1 base, J lost 8 bases, and 14 bases lay in between.